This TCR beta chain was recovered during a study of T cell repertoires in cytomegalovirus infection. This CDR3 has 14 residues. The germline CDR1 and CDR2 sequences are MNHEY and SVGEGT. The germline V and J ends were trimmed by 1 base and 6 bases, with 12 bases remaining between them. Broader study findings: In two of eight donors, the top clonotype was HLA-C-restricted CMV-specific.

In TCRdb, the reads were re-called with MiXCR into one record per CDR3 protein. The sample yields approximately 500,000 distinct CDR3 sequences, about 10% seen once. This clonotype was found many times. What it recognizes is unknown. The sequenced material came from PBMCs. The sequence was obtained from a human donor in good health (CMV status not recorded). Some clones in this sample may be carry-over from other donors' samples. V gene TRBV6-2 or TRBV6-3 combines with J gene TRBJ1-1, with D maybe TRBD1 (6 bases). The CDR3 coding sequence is TGTGCCAGCAGTTACTGGGGGCAGACGGCTGAAGCTTTCTTT. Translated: CASSYWGQTAEAFF.